Listed below are T cell receptor beta chains from one sample, sequenced in a study of blood T cell repertoires in COVID-19. TCRdb's copy holds only in-frame clones and misses some; the assay was immunoSEQ multiplex PCR. The repertoire includes 110,000 to 150,000 clones, nearly 90% of them detected once, and about 2% sits in the top ten. The specimen sequenced was peripheral blood. The receptor source for this set is a man aged 65-85 years with acute or convalescent COVID-19. The CDR3 runs from the conserved cysteine through the conserved F or W. Each record gives: CDR3 protein, V gene, J gene.

cdr3_aa: CASRDRGNTEAFF; v_call: TRBV19; j_call: TRBJ1-1
cdr3_aa: CASSELLNEKLFF; v_call: TRBV2; j_call: TRBJ1-4
cdr3_aa: CASSVGNSGTEQFF; v_call: TRBV9; j_call: TRBJ2-1
cdr3_aa: CASSLNGGNLNIQYF; v_call: TRBV7-2; j_call: TRBJ2-4
cdr3_aa: CASSPGLAGGNEQFF; v_call: TRBV5-4; j_call: TRBJ2-1
cdr3_aa: CASSFGSGTGAYEQYF; v_call: TRBV4-1; j_call: TRBJ2-7
cdr3_aa: CASSLGGRTGELFF; v_call: TRBV5-1; j_call: TRBJ2-2
cdr3_aa: CASSSPYRGGEQFF; v_call: TRBV28; j_call: TRBJ2-1
cdr3_aa: CASSSPSGTGGTEAFF; v_call: TRBV28; j_call: TRBJ1-1
cdr3_aa: CAWSPWDRGGGTEAFF; v_call: TRBV30; j_call: TRBJ1-1
cdr3_aa: CASSLGTRDTQYF; v_call: TRBV7-9; j_call: TRBJ2-3
cdr3_aa: CASTSGSGYNEQFF; v_call: TRBV5-1; j_call: TRBJ2-1
cdr3_aa: CASSFASVGGFRSGYTF; v_call: TRBV7-9; j_call: TRBJ1-2
cdr3_aa: CASSDSGAQETQYF; v_call: TRBV19; j_call: TRBJ2-5
cdr3_aa: CASSAMRGDDSGNTIYF; v_call: TRBV6-1; j_call: TRBJ1-3
cdr3_aa: CASSDERGGVDTQYF; v_call: TRBV2; j_call: TRBJ2-3